This T cell receptor beta chain was identified in a study of blood T cells in healthy people across ages. Overall study results and limits: Samples with more naive T cells showed higher observed beta diversity.

In germline, CDR1 is ENHRY, CDR2 SYGVKD. The CDR3 is made up of 15 amino acids. The draw of peripheral blood yielded ten milliliters from each donor. A remark on this clonotype: Antigen: not known. With a much larger clone just one base away, this may be a read error.

For the second PCR, which ran for 7 to 11 cycles, a sample-barcoded 5' primer and a J-beta primer mix were used. With 12 random nucleotides, a template-switch adaptor tagged each individual cDNA molecule. TCRdb independently ran MiXCR on the 5' RACE reads; one entry per CDR3 protein. The sample yields more than 900,000 distinct CDR3 sequences, about 27% seen once. Separately, the same data were catalogued under a study of T cells of mothers and their children. This second study notes: T cell clones that were persistent and microchimeric went undetected.

This sequence joins TRBV10-3 and TRBJ2-3; either TRBD1 or TRBD2 may supply D (6 bases each). The sequence derives from a woman aged 40-49 years in good health. The specimen was blood. The DNA for the CDR3 is TGTGCCATCAGTGAGTCGGTGGAGGGGGAAGATGCGCAGTATTTT. Translated: CAISESVEGEDAQYF.